This section outlines one T cell receptor (beta chain) sequence together with its context. Germline is not matched at one junction end, which may reflect a read error. Germline assignment: CDR1 ENHRY and CDR2 SYGVKD. The CDR3 length is 16 residues. TCRdb used MiXCR to reprocess the PCR reads, holding one entry per CDR3 protein. Altogether roughly 100,000 distinct CDR3 sequences are present, roughly half being singletons, with the ten largest covering 9.5% to 15%. The data are from a study of CDR3 diversity in severe acne. This TCR derives from a male donor with acne. The chain recombines TRBV10-3 with TRBJ2-2, with D possibly TRBD1 on 6 matching bases. The sample taken for sequencing was blood. The CDR3, as DNA: TGTGCCAGCAGTCGTACCGGGACAAGGAACACCGGGGAGCTGTTTTTT. Translating it yields CASSRTGTRNTGELFF.